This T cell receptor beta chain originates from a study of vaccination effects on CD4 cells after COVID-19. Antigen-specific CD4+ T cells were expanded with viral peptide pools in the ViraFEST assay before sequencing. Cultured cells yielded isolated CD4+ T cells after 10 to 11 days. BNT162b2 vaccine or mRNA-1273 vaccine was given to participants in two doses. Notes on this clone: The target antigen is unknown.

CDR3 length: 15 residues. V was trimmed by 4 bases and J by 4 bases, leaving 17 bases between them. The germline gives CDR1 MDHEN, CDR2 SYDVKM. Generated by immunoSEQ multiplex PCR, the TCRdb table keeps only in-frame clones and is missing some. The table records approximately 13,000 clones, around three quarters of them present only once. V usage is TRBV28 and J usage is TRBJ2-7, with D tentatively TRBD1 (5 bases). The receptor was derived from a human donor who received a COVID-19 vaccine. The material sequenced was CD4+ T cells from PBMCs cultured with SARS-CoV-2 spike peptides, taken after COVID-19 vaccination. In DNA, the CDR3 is TGTGCCAGCAGTTCCCCTCAGGGTAGCTTGTACGAGCAGTACTTC. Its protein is CASSSPQGSLYEQYF.